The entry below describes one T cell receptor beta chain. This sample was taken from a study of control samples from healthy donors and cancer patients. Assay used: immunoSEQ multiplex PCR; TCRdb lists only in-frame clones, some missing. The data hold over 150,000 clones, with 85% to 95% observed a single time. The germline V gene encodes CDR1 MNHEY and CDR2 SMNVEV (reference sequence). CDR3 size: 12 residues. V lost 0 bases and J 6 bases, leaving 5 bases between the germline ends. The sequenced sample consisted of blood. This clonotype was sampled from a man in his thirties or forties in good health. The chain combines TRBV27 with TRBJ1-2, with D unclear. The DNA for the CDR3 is TGTGCCAGCAGTTTATCGATGCATGGCTACACCTTC. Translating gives CASSLSMHGYTF.